Below are 28 T cell receptor beta chains sequenced from a single sample in a study of T cell responses to AZD1222 COVID-19 vaccine. Libraries were prepared by immunoSEQ multiplex PCR; TCRdb keeps only in-frame clonotypes and omits some of them. The repertoire includes 250,000 to 300,000 clones, 94% of them detected once, and around 0.5% sits in the top ten. The material was peripheral blood, obtained 28 days after the second AZD1222 dose. These receptors were obtained from an adult who received the AZD1222 COVID-19 vaccine.

This rearrangement joins TRBV18 to TRBJ1-3, with 8 positions matching TRBD1. Germline CDR1 is KGHSH and CDR2 is LQKENI. V shed 6 bases and J 1 base; nucleotides not matched to a gene: 11. The CDR3 is 17 amino acids. For the CDR3, the DNA is TGTGCCAGCTCCAGGACAGGGCCCGGGGGATCTGGAAACACCATATATTTT. Protein product: CASSRTGPGGSGNTIYF.

V is TRBV27 and J is TRBJ1-4; 7 bases fit TRBD1. Germline CDR1 reads MNHEY; CDR2 reads SMNVEV (reference sequence). The CDR3 runs to 19 residues. J gave up 0 bases and V 4 bases, and 14 bases lay outside the gene matches. The CDR3 loop is CASSSYLRDRLATNEKLFF. The CDR3 nucleotides are TGTGCCAGCAGTTCGTATCTCCGGGACAGATTAGCAACTAATGAAAAACTGTTTTTT. Complete variable domain (other parts from reference TRBV27 and TRBJ1-4): EAQVTQNPRYLITVTGKKLTVTCSQNMNHEYMSWYRQDPGLGLRQIYYSMNVEVTDKGDVPEGYKVSRKEKRNFPLILESPSPNQTSLYFCASSSYLRDRLATNEKLFFGSGTQLSVL.

The chain has TRBV7-7 and TRBJ1-3; no definite D call. Germline CDR1 and CDR2: SSHAT and FNYEAQ (reference sequence). The CDR3 loop spans 15 amino acids. V lost 3 bases and J lost 3, with 12 bases in between. For the CDR3, the DNA is TGTGCCAGCAGCTTGTCCAGCGGAATTGGAAACACCATATATTTT. As protein: CASSLSSGIGNTIYF.

This clone occurred a few times. This chain links TRBV5-4 with TRBJ1-6, with D unclear. From germline, CDR1 is SGHNT and CDR2 YYREEE (reference sequence). The V end lost 3 bases, the J end lost 5 bases, and 9 bases lay between the germline ends. This CDR3 comprises 14 residues. CDR3 coding DNA: TGTGCCAGCAGCTGGTGGGCGCATAATTCACCCCTCCACTTT. Translation gives CASSWWAHNSPLHF. Full variable domain (remainder filled in from reference TRBV5-4 and TRBJ1-6): ETGVTQSPTHLIKTRGQQVTLRCSSQSGHNTVSWYQQALGQGPQFIFQYYREEENGRGNFPPRFSGLQFPNYSSELNVNALELDDSALYLCASSWWAHNSPLHFGNGTRLTVT.

CDR3 protein: CSVEQGLGYTF. CDR3 nucleotides: TGCAGCGTTGAACAGGGTCTAGGCTACACCTTC. V and J are TRBV29-1 and TRBJ1-2, with a tentative D call TRBD1 (5 bases). The germline V and J ends were trimmed by 2 bases and 8 bases, with 9 bases remaining between them. The CDR3 totals 11 residues. Germline loops: CDR1 SQVTM, CDR2 ANQGSEA. Variable domain in full (rest from reference TRBV29-1 and TRBJ1-2): SAVISQKPSRDICQRGTSLTIQCQVDSQVTMMFWYRQQPGQSLTLIATANQGSEATYESGFVIDKFPISRPNLTFSTLTVSNMSPEDSSIYLCSVEQGLGYTFGSGTRLTVV.

This sequence joins TRBV5-1 and TRBJ2-3; possibly TRBD2 for D (6 bases). Trimming shortened V by 2 bases and J by 2 bases, and 9 bases separated the two germline ends. The CDR3 extends over 14 amino acids. Germline V gene sequence: CDR1 SGHRS, CDR2 YFSETQ. CDR3 in amino acids: CASSLRTTTDTQYF. The DNA for the CDR3 is TGCGCCAGCAGCTTAAGGACTACCACAGATACGCAGTATTTT.

The gene calls are TRBV7-3 and TRBJ2-3; no firm D call. The germline gives CDR1 SGHTA, CDR2 FQGTGA. V was trimmed by 5 bases and J by 4 bases, leaving 22 bases between them. The CDR3 totals 17 residues. CDR3 DNA sequence: TGTGCCAGCAGCCCCCTCGAGGCAGGCACGCATCCAGATACGCAGTATTTT. It encodes CASSPLEAGTHPDTQYF.

This chain uses TRBV29-1 with TRBJ2-7; 10 nucleotides agree with TRBD1. The germline V gene encodes CDR1 SQVTM and CDR2 ANQGSEA. Trimming cost V 5 bases and J 2 bases; bases outside gene matches: 3. CDR3 length: 13 amino acids. The CDR3 coding sequence is TGCAGCGTTCGGACAGGGGGGGCCTACGAGCAGTACTTC. It encodes CSVRTGGAYEQYF.

The chain uses TRBV2 and TRBJ1-2; the D is unclear. The CDR3 is made up of 14 amino acids. V lost 6 bases and J 4 bases, leaving 15 bases between the germline ends. Looked up from germline, CDR1 is SNHLY and CDR2 is FYNNEI. CDR3 amino acids: CASSGTREGYGYTF. In DNA, the CDR3 is TGTGCCAGCAGCGGTACCAGAGAGGGCTATGGCTACACCTTC.

V and J are TRBV23-1 and TRBJ2-5; tentatively, D is TRBD1 (6 bases). TRBV23-1 is an ORF, and what it does is uncertain. V gave up 3 bases and J gave up 2 bases, with 10 bases separating them. This CDR3 is 14 amino acids long. The CDR3 here is CASSQGHKQETQYF. The CDR3 DNA reads TGCGCCAGCAGTCAGGGACACAAACAAGAGACCCAGTACTTC.

The chain has TRBV7-8 and TRBJ2-7; 9 positions agree with TRBD2. Per the germline V gene, CDR1 is SGHVS and CDR2 is FQNEAQ. The ends lost 1 base at V and 1 base at J; junction bases unmatched: 2. The CDR3 runs to 15 residues. CDR3 residues: CASSLVAGASYEQYF. Here the CDR3 DNA reads TGTGCCAGCAGCTTAGTAGCGGGGGCTTCCTACGAGCAGTACTTC.

V and J are TRBV2 and TRBJ1-2, with D maybe TRBD1 (5 bases). The V end lost 2 bases, the J end lost 5 bases, and 12 bases lay between the germline ends. Germline values: CDR1 SNHLY, CDR2 FYNNEI. This CDR3 is 14 amino acids long. The CDR3 DNA sequence: TGTGCCAGCAGTGAAATGTCAGGGTGGTATGGCTACACCTTC. Amino acid sequence: CASSEMSGWYGYTF.

The chain is built from TRBV10-3 and TRBJ1-6; the D gene is possibly TRBD1 (5 bases). Between the trimmed V and J ends, which lost 5 bases and 5 bases, there was a span of 10 bases. CDR1 is ENHRY, CDR2 SYGVKD, per germline. This CDR3 comprises 14 residues. The CDR3 spells CAISQGSNNSPLHF. The CDR3 DNA is TGTGCCATCAGTCAGGGTTCCAATAATTCACCCCTCCACTTT.

This clone was seen a single time. The chain joins TRBV6-6 to TRBJ2-3; D is unresolved. The length of the CDR3 is 10 residues. CDR1 MNHNY and CDR2 SVGAGI come from the germline V gene (reference sequence). V lost 5 bases and J lost 6, with 3 bases in between. The CDR3 is CASSTDTQYF. CDR3 coding DNA: TGTGCCAGCAGTACGGATACGCAGTATTTT.

As concerns this clone: At the DNA level, this CDR3 is encoded by other sequences in the same sample as well. The chain employs TRBV5-1 and TRBJ2-7, with TRBD1 identical over 9 bases. V shed 3 bases and J 2 bases; nucleotides not matched to a gene: 3. The CDR3 is made up of 14 amino acids. Germline CDR1 reads SGHRS; CDR2 reads YFSETQ. CDR3 bases: TGCGCCAGCAGCTCGGGACAGGGAACCTACGAGCAGTACTTC. Amino acid sequence: CASSSGQGTYEQYF.

This clone showed up just once. The chain employs TRBV9 and TRBJ1-2; D uncertain. Germline V gene sequence: CDR1 SGDLS, CDR2 YYNGEE. V was trimmed by 3 bases and J by 2 bases, leaving 8 bases between them. The length of the CDR3 is 13 residues. CDR3 sequence (DNA): TGTGCCAGCAGCGCCGGACTGAACTATGGCTACACCTTC. It translates to CASSAGLNYGYTF.

The CDR3 DNA sequence: TGTGCCAGCAGTTTGGGCCACCGGGGTTCACCCCTCCACTTT. Protein sequence: CASSLGHRGSPLHF. The V and J genes are TRBV28 and TRBJ1-6; D is unresolved. Trimming removed 3 bases at V and 9 bases at J, with 12 bases between. Germline V gene data show CDR1 as MDHEN and CDR2 as SYDVKM. The CDR3 has 14 amino acids.

This CDR3 reads CSVGWLAGYNEQFF. The CDR3 nucleotides read TGCAGCGTTGGATGGCTAGCGGGGTATAATGAGCAGTTCTTC. The V call is TRBV29-1, the J call TRBJ2-1; TRBD2 aligns across 9 bases. The CDR3 length is 14 residues. V shed 4 bases, J shed 7 bases, and the junction held 8 bases outside the gene matches. Germline V lookup: CDR1 SQVTM, CDR2 ANQGSEA.

This clone has a single count. The chain uses TRBV7-9 and TRBJ2-7; D perhaps matches TRBD2 (7 bases). Germline assignment: CDR1 SEHNR and CDR2 FQNEAQ (reference sequence). Trimming left V 5 bases short and J 5 bases short, with 10 bases between. The CDR3 totals 12 residues. CDR3 protein: CASSPGGHEQYF. The CDR3 DNA is TGTGCCAGCAGCCCGGGGGGCCACGAGCAGTACTTC. The full variable domain, completed using reference TRBV7-9 and TRBJ2-7, is DTGVSQNPRHKITKRGQNVTFRCDPISEHNRLYWYRQTLGQGPEFLTYFQNEAQLEKSRLLSDRFSAERPKGSFSTLEIQRTEQGDSAMYLCASSPGGHEQYFGPGTRLTVT.

This clone was detected ten times or more. V is TRBV28 and J is TRBJ1-2; TRBD1 matches 7 bases. Germline V CDR1 and CDR2: MDHEN, SYDVKM. The CDR3 spans 13 residues. V lost 3 bases to trimming and J lost 6 bases; unmatched junction nucleotides: 4. The CDR3 sequence is CASSLRGLDGYTF. In DNA form, the CDR3 reads TGTGCCAGCAGTTTGAGGGGGCTCGATGGCTACACCTTC.

The chain couples TRBV28 to TRBJ2-7; D tentatively reads TRBD1 or TRBD2 (5 bases each). Germline V gene data show CDR1 as MDHEN and CDR2 as SYDVKM. V was cut by 6 bases and J by 0 bases, with 9 bases left in between. The CDR3 is made up of 13 amino acids. CDR3 sequence (DNA): TGTGCCAGCAGCCGGGACCCCTCCTACGAGCAGTACTTC. This sequence encodes CASSRDPSYEQYF.

This chain joins TRBV6-5 and TRBJ2-2, with D perhaps given as TRBD1 or TRBD2 (5 bases each). Germline CDR1 is MNHEY and CDR2 is SVGAGI. V was cut by 8 bases and J by 6 bases, with 19 bases left in between. The CDR3 is 15 amino acids. CDR3 residues: CASRYGERGPGELFF. As DNA, the CDR3 is TGTGCCAGCCGCTACGGCGAGAGGGGTCCCGGGGAGCTGTTTTTT.

The V gene is TRBV30, the J gene TRBJ1-2; TRBD1 matches 9 bases. The CDR3 has 16 amino acids. The V segment lost 4 bases and the J segment 4 bases; nucleotides outside the gene matches: 13. From germline, CDR1 is GTSNPN and CDR2 SVGIG (reference sequence). CDR3 region: CAWNRDRAVQGYGYTF. The CDR3 DNA reads TGTGCCTGGAACCGGGACAGGGCAGTACAGGGCTATGGCTACACCTTC.

The genes are TRBV4-2 and TRBJ2-2, with TRBD2 matching over 7 bases. The CDR3 runs to 15 residues. V shed 0 bases, J shed 4 bases, and the junction held 2 bases outside the gene matches. Germline V gene sequence: CDR1 LGHNA, CDR2 YNFKEQ. The CDR3 coding sequence is TGTGCCAGCAGCCAAGAGGGCGGGAGCACCGGGGAGCTGTTTTTT. Protein sequence: CASSQEGGSTGELFF.

The chain is built from TRBV28 and TRBJ1-4, with a possible D match to TRBD1 (6 bases). Trimming cost V 2 bases and J 10 bases, with 11 bases left between them. Per germline, CDR1 MDHEN and CDR2 SYDVKM. The CDR3 runs 13 residues. The CDR3 coding sequence is TGTGCCAGCAGTTTAGACAGGCCGCGAAAACTGTTTTTT. Its protein is CASSLDRPRKLFF. The full variable domain, in which reference TRBV28 and TRBJ1-4 provide the parts outside the CDR3, is DVKVTQSSRYLVKRTGEKVFLECVQDMDHENMFWYRQDPGLGLRLIYFSYDVKMKEKGDIPEGYSVSREKKERFSLILESASTNQTSMYLCASSLDRPRKLFFGSGTQLSVL.

V and J are TRBV11-2 and TRBJ2-2, with D possibly matching TRBD2 (7 bases). Trimming stripped 7 bases from V and 8 bases from J, with 14 bases between. The length of the CDR3 is 13 residues. Germline CDR1 is SGHAT and CDR2 is FQNNGV. The CDR3 DNA reads TGTGCCAGCAACGCCGGGGGGCCAGGGGAGCTGTTTTTT. Protein: CASNAGGPGELFF.

CDR3 sequence reads: CASSRNTDTQYF. For the CDR3, the DNA is TGTGCCAGCAGCCGGAACACAGATACGCAGTATTTT. The chain combines TRBV3-1 (or the pseudogene TRBV3-2) with TRBJ2-3, with D unresolved. The germline gives CDR1 LGHDT, CDR2 YNNKEL (reference sequence). The length of the CDR3 is 12 residues. The V and J ends lost 4 bases and 2 bases respectively, with 4 bases between them.

The chain has TRBV20-1 and TRBJ2-7; D is unresolved. The V end lost 3 bases, the J end lost 4 bases, and 7 bases lay between the germline ends. The CDR3 runs 11 residues. The germline CDR1 and CDR2 sequences are DFQATT and SNEGSKA (reference sequence). CDR3: CSARAYYEQYF. The CDR3 DNA follows: TGCAGTGCTAGGGCCTATTACGAGCAGTACTTC.